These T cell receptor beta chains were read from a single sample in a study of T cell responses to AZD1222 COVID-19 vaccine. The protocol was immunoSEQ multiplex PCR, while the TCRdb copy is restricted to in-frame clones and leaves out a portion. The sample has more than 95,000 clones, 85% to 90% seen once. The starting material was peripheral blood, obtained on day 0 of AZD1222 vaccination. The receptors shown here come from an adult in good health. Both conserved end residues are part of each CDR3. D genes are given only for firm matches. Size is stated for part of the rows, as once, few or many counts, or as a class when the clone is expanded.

CDR3: CASSLEGTGNNSPLHF; DNA: TGTGCCAGCAGCTTAGAAGGGACAGGAAATAATTCACCCCTCCACTTT; V: TRBV7-8; D: TRBD1; J: TRBJ1-6; size: .; length: 16
CDR3: CASQPTTLRTGGTEAFF; DNA: TGCGCCAGCCAACCCACTACTTTGAGGACGGGAGGGACTGAAGCTTTCTTT; V: TRBV5-1; D: .; J: TRBJ1-1; size: .; length: 17
CDR3: CASRRQGGTEAFF; DNA: TGTGCCAGCAGGAGACAGGGAGGCACTGAAGCTTTCTTT; V: TRBV12-3/TRBV12-4; D: TRBD1; J: TRBJ1-1; size: .; length: 13
CDR3: CASSFSGGLGGYTF; DNA: TGTGCCAGCAGCTTCTCAGGGGGCCTCGGTGGCTACACCTTC; V: TRBV7-9; D: TRBD1; J: TRBJ1-2; size: .; length: 14
CDR3: CASRGDRANTEAFF; DNA: TGTGCCAGCAGGGGGGACAGGGCGAACACTGAAGCTTTCTTT; V: TRBV5-4; D: TRBD1; J: TRBJ1-1; size: .; length: 14
CDR3: CASSQEDYGYTF; DNA: TGTGCCAGCAGCCAAGAGGACTATGGCTACACCTTC; V: TRBV3-1/TRBV3-2; D: .; J: TRBJ1-2; size: .; length: 12
CDR3: CASSFDGGSTDTQYF; DNA: TGTGCCAGCAGCTTCGACGGGGGAAGCACAGATACGCAGTATTTT; V: TRBV7-2; D: .; J: TRBJ2-3; size: .; length: 15
CDR3: CASSSRYEQFF; DNA: TGTGCCAGCAGCAGCCGGTATGAGCAGTTCTTC; V: TRBV6-2/TRBV6-3; D: .; J: TRBJ2-1; size: .; length: 11
CDR3: CASSPRQGVPGTEAFF; DNA: TGTGCCAGCAGTCCCCGACAGGGGGTCCCGGGCACTGAAGCTTTCTTT; V: TRBV27; D: TRBD1; J: TRBJ1-1; size: .; length: 16
CDR3: CASSIDAGNYGYTF; DNA: TGTGCCAGTAGTATAGACGCAGGGAACTATGGCTACACCTTC; V: TRBV19; D: .; J: TRBJ1-2; size: .; length: 14
CDR3: CATSDLGGTGNQPQHF; DNA: TGTGCCACCAGTGATTTGGGTGGGACAGGGAACCAGCCCCAGCATTTT; V: TRBV24-1; D: TRBD1; J: TRBJ1-5; size: .; length: 16
CDR3: CASSATTGFNSPLHF; DNA: TGCGCCAGCAGCGCAACGACAGGGTTTAATTCACCCCTCCACTTT; V: TRBV4-3; D: TRBD1; J: TRBJ1-6; size: .; length: 15
CDR3: CAWSVLGYEQYF; DNA: TGTGCCTGGAGTGTACTTGGCTACGAGCAGTACTTC; V: TRBV30; D: .; J: TRBJ2-7; size: .; length: 12
CDR3: CASSPGQGEGGYTF; DNA: TGTGCCAGCAGCCCCGGACAGGGGGAAGGTGGCTACACCTTC; V: TRBV7-3; D: TRBD1; J: TRBJ1-2; size: few; length: 14
CDR3: CSVGGTNEKLFF; DNA: TGCAGCGTTGGGGGGACTAATGAAAAACTGTTTTTT; V: TRBV29-1; D: .; J: TRBJ1-4; size: .; length: 12
CDR3: CASSGSWTGELFF; DNA: TGTGCTTCCAGCGGGAGTTGGACCGGGGAGCTGTTTTTT; V: TRBV19; D: TRBD2; J: TRBJ2-2; size: .; length: 13
CDR3: CASSRQVGTGELFF; DNA: TGTGCCAGTAGCAGACAAGTCGGGACCGGGGAGCTGTTTTTT; V: TRBV19; D: .; J: TRBJ2-2; size: .; length: 14
CDR3: CASSLAPSGRPNNEQFF; DNA: TGCGCCAGCAGCTTGGCCCCTAGCGGGAGGCCCAACAATGAGCAGTTCTTC; V: TRBV5-1; D: TRBD2; J: TRBJ2-1; size: once; length: 17
CDR3: CASSEIALDGYTF; DNA: TGTGCCAGCAGTGAAATAGCACTGGATGGCTACACCTTC; V: TRBV6-1; D: .; J: TRBJ1-2; size: .; length: 13
CDR3: CAWSDGRNQPQHF; DNA: TGTGCCTGGTCGGACGGACGCAATCAGCCCCAGCATTTT; V: TRBV30; D: .; J: TRBJ1-5; size: .; length: 13